A selection of T cell receptor beta chains follows, all from one sample in a study of regulatory T cells in long-lasting Graves disease. TCRdb ran MiXCR on the multiplex PCR reads and lists one entry per CDR3 protein. The sample includes 500,000 to 700,000 distinct CDR3 sequences, about 32% seen only once; the top ten take 40% to 50%. Sequenced material: peripheral blood mononuclear cells (PBMCs), taken when the disease was refractory, from a patient treated with antithyroid drugs. The receptors were sampled from a female donor with Graves disease. The CDR3 runs from the conserved cysteine through the conserved F or W. A D gene is named only where the DNA matches it firmly. Clone size is given for some rows only: seen once, a few or many times, or a class if the clone is expanded.

TRBJ1-5 | few | TRBD1 | TRBV20-1 | CSARDSASSNQPQHF | TGCAGTGCCAGGGACAGCGCGAGTAGCAATCAGCCCCAGCATTTT
TRBJ1-6 | . | . | TRBV19 | CASANRGQNSPLHF | TGTGCCAGCGCGAACCGGGGCCAGAATTCACCCCTCCACTTT
TRBJ2-7 | many | . | TRBV2 | CASSEPFIVQQYF | TGTGCCAGCAGTGAACCCTTCATTGTGCAGCAGTACTTC
TRBJ2-5 | . | TRBD2 | TRBV5-1 | CASATSVAGGTETQYF | TGCGCCAGCGCCACTTCGGTAGCGGGAGGGACAGAGACCCAGTACTTC
TRBJ1-6 | . | . | TRBV20-1 | CSARDSKFSPLHF | TGCAGTGCTAGGGACAGTAAATTTTCACCCCTCCACTTT
TRBJ2-4 | few | TRBD2 | TRBV5-1 | CASSPGLALAKNIQYF | TGCGCCAGCAGCCCCGGACTAGCTTTAGCCAAAAACATTCAGTACTTC
TRBJ1-3 | . | . | TRBV19 | CASSRRDLSNREYGNTIYF | TGTGCCAGTAGTAGACGCGACCTTTCGAACAGGGAATATGGAAACACCATATATTTT
TRBJ1-2 | . | . | TRBV4-1 | CASSQDKGGWPHYGYTF | TGCGCCAGCAGCCAAGATAAGGGCGGATGGCCTCACTATGGCTACACCTTC
TRBJ1-1 | . | . | TRBV6-1 | CASSGLYEFMNTEAFF | TGTGCCAGCAGTGGCCTTTATGAGTTCATGAACACTGAAGCTTTCTTT
TRBJ1-4 | . | . | TRBV28 | CASSSRGGYNEKLFF | TGTGCCAGCAGTTCCCGCGGAGGCTATAATGAAAAACTGTTTTTT
TRBJ2-7 | . | . | TRBV11-2 | CASSPVGQLGPYEQYF | TGTGCCAGCAGCCCAGTTGGCCAGCTGGGACCTTACGAGCAGTACTTC
TRBJ1-5 | few | . | TRBV27 | CASSLWGGPQHF | TGTGCCAGCAGTTTATGGGGTGGGCCCCAGCATTTT
TRBJ1-4 | many | TRBD1 | TRBV2 | CASSLGRGIEKLFF | TGTGCCAGCTCCCTGGGCAGGGGGATTGAAAAACTGTTTTTT
TRBJ1-1 | . | . | TRBV20-1 | CSAPRTSLNTEAFF | TGCAGTGCTCCCCGGACATCCTTGAACACTGAAGCTTTCTTT
TRBJ2-4 | . | . | TRBV5-6 | CASRAQENIQYF | TGTGCCAGCAGGGCCCAGGAAAACATTCAGTACTTC
TRBJ2-2 | . | TRBD2 | TRBV11-3 | CASSSGLASTGELFF | TGTGCCAGCAGCTCGGGACTAGCGAGTACCGGGGAGCTGTTTTTT
TRBJ1-2 | few | . | TRBV5-1 | CASSFGSSGYTF | TGTGCCAGCAGCTTTGGGAGTTCTGGCTACACCTTC
TRBJ2-6 | few | . | TRBV11-2 | CASSLRDRFSGANVLTF | TGTGCCAGCAGCTTGCGGGACAGATTCTCTGGGGCCAACGTCCTGACTTTC
TRBJ1-4 | many | . | TRBV2 | CASSEQATNEKLFF | TGTGCCAGCAGCGAACAGGCAACTAATGAAAAACTGTTTTTT
TRBJ1-2 | few | . | TRBV7-2 | CASSNSVTYGYTF | TGTGCCAGCAGCAACTCGGTTACATATGGCTACACCTTC
TRBJ2-7 | many | . | TRBV20-1 | CSARGHGRDEQYF | TGCAGTGCTAGGGGACATGGACGGGACGAGCAGTACTTC
TRBJ2-5 | . | TRBD2 | TRBV3-1 | CASSRVGLANQETQYF | TGTGCCAGCAGCCGTGTGGGACTAGCGAACCAGGAGACCCAGTACTTC
TRBJ1-5 | . | . | TRBV5-6 | CASSLWGGQPQHF | TGTGCCAGCAGCTTGTGGGGGGGTCAGCCCCAGCATTTT
TRBJ2-5 | . | . | TRBV9 | CASSASGAVLSETQYF | TGTGCCAGCAGCGCCTCGGGGGCGGTTTTGTCAGAGACCCAGTACTTC
TRBJ2-5 | few | . | TRBV12-3/TRBV12-4 | CASSLAQSGQYF | TGTGCCAGCAGTTTAGCCCAGTCCGGCCAGTACTTC
TRBJ2-5 | . | TRBD1 | TRBV7-9 | CASSQGTGTGQTQYF | TGTGCCAGCAGCCAGGGGACAGGGACTGGGCAGACCCAGTACTTC
TRBJ2-7 | many | TRBD1 | TRBV6-2/TRBV6-3 | CASSYTPGTGYQYEQYF | TGTGCCAGCAGTTACACCCCCGGGACAGGGTATCAGTACGAGCAGTACTTC
TRBJ1-1 | . | . | TRBV2 | CASNRDATRGTEAFF | TGTGCCAGCAACCGGGACGCTACTCGAGGCACTGAAGCTTTCTTT
TRBJ1-5 | few | TRBD1 | TRBV15 | CATSNQQGHDQPQHF | TGTGCCACCAGCAATCAACAGGGGCACGATCAGCCCCAGCATTTT
TRBJ2-2 | few | . | TRBV29-1 | CSVEDYKDPPGELFF | TGCAGCGTTGAAGATTACAAGGACCCCCCCGGGGAGCTGTTTTTT
TRBJ1-5 | . | . | TRBV19 | CASSIGETAKHF | TGTGCCAGTAGTATAGGAGAGACAGCAAAGCATTTT
TRBJ2-5 | many | . | TRBV6-5 | CASSYSKGLETQYF | TGTGCCAGCAGTTACTCGAAAGGGTTAGAGACCCAGTACTTC
TRBJ1-1 | . | . | TRBV7-9 | CASSSLVDRGDEAFF | TGTGCCAGCAGCTCGCTCGTGGATAGGGGCGATGAAGCTTTCTTT
TRBJ2-6 | . | . | TRBV5-1 | CASSLSDGANVLTF | TGCGCCAGCAGCTTAAGTGACGGGGCCAACGTCCTGACTTTC
TRBJ2-7 | few | TRBD2 | TRBV20-1 | CSGGTSGYEQYF | TGCAGTGGCGGGACTAGCGGCTACGAGCAGTACTTC
TRBJ2-6 | few | . | TRBV18 | CASSPPGGGANVLTF | TGTGCCAGCTCTCCGCCCGGGGGTGGGGCCAACGTCCTGACTTTC
TRBJ2-1 | . | TRBD2 | TRBV20-1 | CSALEPSGRGNEQFF | TGCAGTGCTCTAGAACCTAGCGGGAGAGGAAATGAGCAGTTCTTC
TRBJ2-1 | . | TRBD2 | TRBV11-1 | CASSSAGTSGIEQFF | TGTGCCAGCAGCTCGGCCGGGACTAGCGGGATAGAGCAGTTCTTC
TRBJ2-7 | few | TRBD2 | TRBV11-1 | CASSLASGGAYEQYF | TGTGCCAGCAGCTTAGCAAGCGGGGGCGCCTACGAGCAGTACTTC
TRBJ1-1 | few | . | TRBV18 | CASSPNVMNTEAFF | TGTGCCAGCTCACCAAACGTAATGAACACTGAAGCTTTCTTT
TRBJ1-4 | few | TRBD1 | TRBV30 | CLTGEEKLFF | TGTCTCACAGGGGAAGAAAAACTGTTTTTT
TRBJ1-3 | . | . | TRBV30 | CAWKRQPSNTIYF | TGTGCCTGGAAACGCCAACCGTCAAACACCATATATTTT
TRBJ2-4 | . | . | TRBV19 | CASRSEGFPKNIQYF | TGTGCCAGTAGATCCGAGGGTTTTCCCAAAAACATTCAGTACTTC
TRBJ1-2 | . | TRBD1 | TRBV4-1 | CASSQAQGAGGYTF | TGCGCCAGCAGCCAAGCCCAGGGGGCGGGTGGCTACACCTTC
TRBJ1-1 | . | . | TRBV9 | CASSVDRGFGEAFF | TGTGCCAGCAGCGTAGATAGGGGCTTTGGTGAAGCTTTCTTT
TRBJ1-1 | . | . | TRBV29-1 | CSADTGNTEAFF | TGCAGCGCTGACACGGGGAACACTGAAGCTTTCTTT
TRBJ2-5 | . | TRBD2 | TRBV20-1 | CSALPTSGVEETQYF | TGCAGTGCCCTACCGACTAGCGGGGTAGAAGAGACCCAGTACTTC
TRBJ1-6 | . | . | TRBV19 | CASSIDLEASPLHF | TGTGCCAGTAGTATAGACCTCGAGGCATCACCCCTCCACTTT
TRBJ2-7 | many | . | TRBV28 | CASSFSQGRRFYEQYF | TGTGCCAGCAGTTTCTCACAGGGGAGGAGGTTTTACGAGCAGTACTTC
TRBJ1-2 | . | . | TRBV6-2/TRBV6-3 | CASSAREGPANYGYTF | TGTGCCAGCAGTGCCCGGGAGGGGCCGGCTAACTATGGCTACACCTTC
TRBJ1-5 | . | . | TRBV20-1 | CSARGSPAGTLSNQPQHF | TGCAGTGCTAGAGGTTCCCCGGCAGGAACCCTTAGCAATCAGCCCCAGCATTTT
TRBJ1-3 | few | . | TRBV15 | CATSREIRTRAGNTIYF | TGTGCCACCAGCAGAGAGATCAGAACCAGGGCTGGAAACACCATATATTTT
TRBJ1-2 | many | . | TRBV20-1 | CSAMYQGNYGYTF | TGCAGTGCTATGTATCAGGGGAACTATGGCTACACCTTC